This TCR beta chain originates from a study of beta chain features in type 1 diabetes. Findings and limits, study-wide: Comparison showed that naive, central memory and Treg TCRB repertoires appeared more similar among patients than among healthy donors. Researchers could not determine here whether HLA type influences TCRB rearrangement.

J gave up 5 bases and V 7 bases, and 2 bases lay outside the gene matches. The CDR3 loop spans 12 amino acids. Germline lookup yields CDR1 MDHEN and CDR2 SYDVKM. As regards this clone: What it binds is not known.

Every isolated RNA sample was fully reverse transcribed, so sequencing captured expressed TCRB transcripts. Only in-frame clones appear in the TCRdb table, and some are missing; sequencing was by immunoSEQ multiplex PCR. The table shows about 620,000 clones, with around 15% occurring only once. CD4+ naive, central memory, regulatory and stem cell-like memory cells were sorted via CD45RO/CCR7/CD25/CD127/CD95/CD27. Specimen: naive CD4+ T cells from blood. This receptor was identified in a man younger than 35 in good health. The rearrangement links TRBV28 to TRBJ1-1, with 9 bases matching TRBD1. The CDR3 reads CASTQGATEAFF. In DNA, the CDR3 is TGTGCCAGCACACAGGGGGCAACTGAAGCTTTCTTT.